Listed here are 2 T cell receptor beta chains from one sample, sequenced in a study of cytomegalovirus exposure and HLA in healthy donors. The PCR used 60 Vbeta and 13 Jbeta primers. Produced via immunoSEQ multiplex PCR; TCRdb's table is partial and in-frame only. The data show around 150,000 clones, with 79% seen just once and about 5.9% held by the top ten. The sequenced sample consisted of PBMCs. The receptors derive from a man in his forties or fifties in good health and CMV-seropositive.

The chain has TRBV5-1 and TRBJ2-1; D is perhaps TRBD2 (5 bases). The CDR3 totals 15 residues. V gave up 4 bases and J gave up 6 bases, with 17 bases separating them. Germline CDR1 and CDR2: SGHRS and YFSETQ. This CDR3 reads CASSRSAETINEQFF. The CDR3 coding sequence is TGCGCCAGCAGCCGGTCAGCGGAGACTATCAATGAGCAGTTCTTC.

The chain recombines TRBV5-6 with TRBJ2-3, with unresolved D. Between the trimmed V and J ends, which lost 1 base and 0 bases, there was a span of 9 bases. The CDR3 is 15 amino acids. Germline V gene sequence: CDR1 SGHDT, CDR2 YYEEEE. The CDR3 loop reads CASSLPYTSTDTQYF. The CDR3 DNA is TGTGCCAGCAGCTTGCCCTATACTAGCACAGATACGCAGTATTTT.